The rows below give T cell receptor beta chains drawn from one sample of a study of shared T cell receptors in the human thymus. The method was immunoSEQ multiplex PCR; TCRdb's version includes in-frame clones alone and lacks a portion of them. This table has approximately 580,000 clones, 75% to 85% appearing once. The sample also formed part of further work on human thymus T cells.

Source material: thymocytes. Receptors originate from a boy under two years old with a congenital heart defect. CDR3s include the opening cysteine and the closing phenylalanine or tryptophan. The order of the fields is clone size, D gene, V gene, J gene, CDR3 DNA, CDR3 protein. The D gene is left open where the match is weak. Not every row has a clone size; where given, it reads once, few, many or a size class.

NA	TRBD2	TRBV6-4	TRBJ2-3	TGTGCCAGCAGCGACCACAGGACTAGCGGGAGAGTAAGGGGTACGCAGTATTTT	CASSDHRTSGRVRGTQYF
NA	TRBD1	TRBV28	TRBJ2-7	TGTGCCAGCAGTTCGGGACAGAGCCACGAGCAGTACTTC	CASSSGQSHEQYF
NA	TRBD2	TRBV10-3	TRBJ2-5	TGTGCCATCAGTGAGCCCCGACAGGGGGCCACCCCGGGACTAGCGGGAATACGGGAGACCCAGTACTTC	CAISEPRQGATPGLAGIRETQYF
NA	NA	TRBV4-3	TRBJ2-1	TGCGCCAGCAGCCAAGATCGGAGGGGCTTAGGGTACAATGAGCAGTTCTTC	CASSQDRRGLGYNEQFF
NA	TRBD1	TRBV6-1	TRBJ1-4	TGTGCCAGCAGGAAGACAGGGGTGGGAGAAAAACTGTTTTTT	CASRKTGVGEKLFF
NA	NA	TRBV19	TRBJ2-5	TGTGCCAGTAGTATTGGGGAGCGGGAGACCCAGTACTTC	CASSIGERETQYF
few	NA	TRBV10-3	TRBJ2-7	TGTGCCATCAGTGAGCCACCGAGTTACGAGCAGTACTTC	CAISEPPSYEQYF
NA	NA	TRBV18	TRBJ1-1	TGTGCCAGCTCCCACAGGGTAGGGCCCCTGAACACTGAAGCTTTCTTT	CASSHRVGPLNTEAFF
NA	NA	TRBV2	TRBJ2-1	TGTGCCAGCAGTTTTATTCTCTCTCGGGAGCAGTTCTTC	CASSFILSREQFF
few	TRBD2	TRBV4-3	TRBJ2-7	TGCGCCAGCAGCCAAGGGAGCGGGACTACCTACGAGCAGTACTTC	CASSQGSGTTYEQYF
NA	TRBD2	TRBV9	TRBJ2-5	TGTGCCAGCAGCGGTAGACTAGCGGGAGGGCCGGGAGAGACCCAGTACTTC	CASSGRLAGGPGETQYF
NA	TRBD2	TRBV13	TRBJ2-5	TGTGCCAGCAGCTCCGGGACTAGGAGGGAGACCCAGTACTTC	CASSSGTRRETQYF
NA	NA	TRBV7-8	TRBJ2-2	TGTGCCAGCAGCTTAGGTTTTAGCGGAGTTCCGAACACCGGGGAGCTGTTTTTT	CASSLGFSGVPNTGELFF
NA	NA	TRBV6-5	TRBJ2-7	TGTGCCAGCAGTCGAGGGAGAGGGTCCTACGAGCAGTACTTC	CASSRGRGSYEQYF
NA	NA	TRBV19	TRBJ2-1	TGTGCCAGTAGTATCCGTCAGGGAAACAATGAGCAGTTCTTC	CASSIRQGNNEQFF
NA	TRBD2	TRBV2	TRBJ2-7	TGTGCCAGCAGTGAATTGGGCGGGAGGGGAGAGCAGTACTTC	CASSELGGRGEQYF
NA	NA	TRBV29-1	TRBJ1-4	TGCAGCGTTGAGATGGGCAAGTATCTGTTTTTT	CSVEMGKYLFF
NA	NA	TRBV10-2	TRBJ2-2	TGCGCCAGCAGTGACGGGAGCACCGGGGAGCTGTTTTTT	CASSDGSTGELFF
NA	TRBD2	TRBV29-1	TRBJ2-3	TGCAGCGTTCTGGGACTAGCGGACTGTGTGACAGATACGCAGTATTTT	CSVLGLADCVTDTQYF
NA	TRBD1	TRBV15	TRBJ2-1	TGTGCCACCAGCGAATTTAAGACAGGGAAAATCAATGAGCAGTTCTTC	CATSEFKTGKINEQFF
NA	TRBD2	TRBV5-1	TRBJ2-7	TGCGCCAGCAGCGCAGCGGGAGTTAACAACGAGCAGTACTTC	CASSAAGVNNEQYF
few	NA	TRBV10-2	TRBJ1-4	TGCGCCAGCAGTGAGTCGGGGACAATGGGTGAAAAACTGTTTTTT	CASSESGTMGEKLFF
NA	NA	TRBV5-6	TRBJ1-5	TGTGCCAGCAGCTTGCATGGGAGGCAGCCCCAGCATTTT	CASSLHGRQPQHF
NA	TRBD2	TRBV14	TRBJ2-5	TGTGCCAGCAGCCAAGGAACTTCGGGACTAGCGGGAGGGGAAGAGACCCAGTACTTC	CASSQGTSGLAGGEETQYF
NA	TRBD2	TRBV27	TRBJ2-3	TGTGCCAGCAGCCGGGGTCTAGCGGGACCCACAGATACGCAGTATTTT	CASSRGLAGPTDTQYF
NA	NA	TRBV30	TRBJ1-2	TGTGCCTGGAGTCCTACCCCAGGGTGGTTCGTCGGCTACACCTTC	CAWSPTPGWFVGYTF
NA	TRBD2	TRBV11-3	TRBJ2-1	TGTGCCAGCAGCTTAGTTTTAAGCGGGGAGGGCAATGAGCAGTTCTTC	CASSLVLSGEGNEQFF
once	NA	TRBV30	TRBJ1-2	TGTGCCTGGAGTCCCCTCCCCCCACGGGGCTACACCTTC	CAWSPLPPRGYTF
NA	TRBD2	TRBV5-4	TRBJ2-3	TGTGCCAGCAGACCGACTAGCGGGAGCACAGATACGCAGTATTTT	CASRPTSGSTDTQYF
few	TRBD1	TRBV5-1	TRBJ2-1	TGCGCCAGCAGCTGGCAGGACAGGGAAGGCCTCGTACGGGAGTTCTTC	CASSWQDREGLVREFF
few	TRBD2	TRBV15	TRBJ2-6	TGTGCCACCAGCAGAGATGGGGCTGGGAGGGCTGGGGCCAACGTCCTGACTTTC	CATSRDGAGRAGANVLTF
NA	NA	TRBV28	TRBJ1-2	TGTGCCAGCAGTTCGTACAGGGATCACTATGGCTACACCTTC	CASSSYRDHYGYTF
NA	NA	TRBV7-7	TRBJ1-2	TGTGCTAGCAGCTTTCCGGGGTCTCACTATGGCTACACCTTC	CASSFPGSHYGYTF
NA	NA	TRBV5-1	TRBJ2-7	NA	CASELGQGAFFGEQYF
NA	NA	TRBV6-1	TRBJ2-1	TGTGCCAGCACACCCGGGACTCCCAATGAAGAGCAGTTCTTC	CASTPGTPNEEQFF
NA	TRBD2	TRBV9	TRBJ2-1	TGTGCCAGCAGCGTAGCTCCTGGGACTAGCGGGAGGGCCATCAATGAGCAGTTCTTC	CASSVAPGTSGRAINEQFF
NA	NA	TRBV30	TRBJ1-3	TGTGCCTGTATCTCTGGAAACACCATATATTTT	CACISGNTIYF
NA	NA	TRBV4-3	TRBJ2-7	TGCGCCAGCAGCCTAAAGGTACAGCCAGCCGCATACGAGCAGTACTTC	CASSLKVQPAAYEQYF
few	NA	TRBV15	TRBJ1-2	TGTGCCACCAGCAGAGCGGGAGTTTATGGCTACACCTTC	CATSRAGVYGYTF
NA	NA	TRBV7-9	TRBJ1-1	TGTGCCAGCAGCTTGGCAGGGGCGACTGAAGCTTTCTTT	CASSLAGATEAFF
NA	NA	TRBV27	TRBJ2-3	TGTGCCAGCGGAGTACCGAGGCAAGAAAGCACAGATACGCAGTATTTT	CASGVPRQESTDTQYF
NA	TRBD1	TRBV6-1	TRBJ1-1	TGTGCCACCTCCGGGACAGGGGACACTGAAGCTTTCTTT	CATSGTGDTEAFF
NA	TRBD2	TRBV19	TRBJ2-7	TGTGCCAGTAGTATGGGACTAGCCTACGAGCAGTACTTC	CASSMGLAYEQYF